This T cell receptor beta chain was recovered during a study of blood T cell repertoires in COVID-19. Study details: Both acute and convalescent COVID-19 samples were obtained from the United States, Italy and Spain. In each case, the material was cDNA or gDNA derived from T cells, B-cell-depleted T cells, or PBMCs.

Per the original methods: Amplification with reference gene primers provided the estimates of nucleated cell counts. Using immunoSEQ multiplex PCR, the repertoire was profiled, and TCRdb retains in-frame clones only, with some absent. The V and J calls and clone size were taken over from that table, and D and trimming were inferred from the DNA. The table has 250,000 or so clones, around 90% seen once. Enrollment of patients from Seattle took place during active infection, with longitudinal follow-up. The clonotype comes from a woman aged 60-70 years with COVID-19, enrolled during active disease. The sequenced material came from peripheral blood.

This CDR3 reads CASSQAQGGEKLFF. In DNA form, the CDR3 reads TGCGCCAGCAGCCAAGCCCAGGGAGGTGAAAAACTGTTTTTT. This sequence joins TRBV4-1 and TRBJ1-4, with a weak D call TRBD1 (5 bases). The CDR3 totals 14 residues. Deletions cut 1 base from V and 7 bases from J, with 10 bases between. Germline V lookup: CDR1 MGHRA, CDR2 YSYEKL.